The 22 T cell receptor beta chains below were found in one sample sequenced in a study of PD-1 blockade in classical Hodgkin lymphoma. Clones were sequenced by immunoSEQ multiplex PCR, and TCRdb holds only the in-frame ones, with some missing. Among 80,000 to 100,000 clones, about 93% were seen once, and the ten largest hold less than 2%. Time point indicated: cycle 4 day 1 (C4D1), after 6 weeks of nivolumab. Every one of the patients relapsed after autologous stem cell transplantation (brentuximab vedotin exposure was variable). This specimen consisted of peripheral blood mononuclear cells (PBMCs), obtained before the fourth cycle of nivolumab. These TCRs come from a human donor with classical Hodgkin lymphoma.

Only a few counts were recorded for this clone. The rearrangement links TRBV29-1 to TRBJ2-1; TRBD1 agrees at 8 bases. The J segment lost 4 bases and the V segment lost 5 bases, leaving 10 bases of the junction unmatched. This CDR3 region has 15 residues. The V gene's germline CDR1 is SQVTM and CDR2 ANQGSEA. CDR3 DNA sequence: TGCAGCGTTCGCAGGGGGCCTTCTAATTACAATGAGCAGTTCTTC. Amino acids: CSVRRGPSNYNEQFF.

This sequence joins TRBV27 and TRBJ1-1; D is unclear. Germline CDR1 MNHEY, CDR2 SMNVEV (reference sequence). This CDR3 contains 15 residues. V was shortened by 6 bases and J by 1 base, with 15 bases between the two germline ends. CDR3 sequence (DNA): TGTGCCAGCAGCCCGTGGGTGGTCGGGAACACTGAAGCTTTCTTT. Translated, it gives CASSPWVVGNTEAFF.

The chain employs TRBV21-1 and TRBJ1-1; the DNA was not used to check the table's D call, TRBD1. TRBV21-1 is assigned pseudogene status. This CDR3 has 15 residues. The CDR3 nucleotides read TGTGCCAGCAGCAAAGACCCAGGGGAAGTAACTGAAGCTTTCTTT. Translating it yields CASSKDPGEVTEAFF.

CDR3 sequence reads: CASSPGTASILYNEQFF. In DNA form, the CDR3 reads TGTGCCAGCTCACCCGGGACAGCCTCTATACTTTACAATGAGCAGTTCTTC. This chain connects TRBV18 to TRBJ2-1; 7 nucleotides agree with TRBD1. Germline CDR1 and CDR2: KGHSH and LQKENI. Unmatched junction bases numbered 12, after V lost 3 bases and J lost 4 bases. The CDR3 is made up of 17 amino acids.

This chain links TRBV14 with TRBJ1-1, with a possible D match to TRBD1 (5 bases). Per the germline V gene, CDR1 is SGHDN and CDR2 is FVKESK. Trimming removed 4 bases at V and 11 bases at J, with 11 bases between. This CDR3 has 11 residues. CDR3 coding DNA: TGTGCCAGCAGCCTCGAGGGGCGGGCTTTCTTT. Its translation is CASSLEGRAFF.

The V gene is TRBV7-9, the J gene TRBJ1-5; possibly TRBD1 for D (5 bases). Germline CDR1 reads SEHNR; CDR2 reads FQNEAQ (reference sequence). The V end lost 5 bases, the J end lost 3 bases, and 14 bases lay between the germline ends. CDR3 size: 15 residues. In DNA form, the CDR3 reads TGTGCCAGCAGCCTTGCTGGCAGGGCCAATCAGCCCCAGCATTTT. Translation: CASSLAGRANQPQHF.

The sample holds one count of this clone. The CDR3 region has the DNA TGTGCCAGCAGACCGACAGGGAACACTGAAGCTTTCTTT. It translates to CASRPTGNTEAFF. J is TRBJ1-1 and V is TRBV28; possibly TRBD1 for D (6 bases). The CDR3 length is 13 residues. V lost 6 bases and J 1 base, leaving 9 bases between the germline ends. CDR1 is MDHEN and CDR2 is SYDVKM in the germline V gene.

The CDR3: CASRRRDYQYEQYF. CDR3 DNA sequence: TGTGCCAGCAGGCGGCGGGACTATCAATACGAGCAGTACTTC. The V gene is TRBV27, the J gene TRBJ2-7; TRBD2 aligns across 7 bases. V shed 6 bases, J shed 4 bases, and the junction held 9 bases outside the gene matches. The CDR3 is 14 residues long. The germline V gene has CDR1 MNHEY and CDR2 SMNVEV (reference sequence).

The V call is TRBV19, the J call TRBJ1-1; the D is unclear. V lost 5 bases and J 4 bases, leaving 11 bases between the germline ends. Germline CDR1 is LNHDA and CDR2 is SQIVND (reference sequence). The CDR3 runs to 13 residues. In DNA, the CDR3 is TGTGCCAGTAGTCCCCGTGAGGCCACTGAAGCTTTCTTT. This translates into CASSPREATEAFF.

The chain links TRBV29-1 to TRBJ2-6; 7 bases line up with TRBD1. Germline values: CDR1 SQVTM, CDR2 ANQGSEA. The CDR3 has 17 amino acids. With V trimmed by 6 bases and J by 0 bases, 11 bases remained unmatched. This CDR3 reads CSVAGPGQNSGANVLTF. CDR3 coding DNA: TGCAGCGTCGCTGGCCCGGGACAGAACTCTGGGGCCAACGTCCTGACTTTC.

The chain recombines TRBV4-1 with TRBJ2-1; 12 positions agree with TRBD2. The germline gives CDR1 MGHRA, CDR2 YSYEKL. The V segment lost 7 bases and the J segment 6 bases; nucleotides outside the gene matches: 7. The CDR3 loop spans 15 amino acids. The CDR3 coding sequence is TGCGCCAGCAAAGGACTAGCGGGGATGGCCAATGAGCAGTTCTTC. Protein sequence: CASKGLAGMANEQFF.

This chain connects TRBV6-1 to TRBJ2-7; D is perhaps TRBD1 (6 bases). CDR1 is MNHNS and CDR2 is SASEGT in the germline V gene. The length of the CDR3 is 14 residues. V was shortened by 5 bases and J by 0 bases, with 11 bases between the two germline ends. The CDR3 spells CASSYQDSSYEQYF. The CDR3 coding sequence is TGTGCCAGCAGTTATCAGGACAGCTCCTACGAGCAGTACTTC.

This clone appeared once. The rearrangement joins TRBV9 to TRBJ2-1; TRBD1 is a possible D gene (6 bases). Trimming took 4 bases from V and 8 from J, leaving 10 bases between them. Germline lookup yields CDR1 SGDLS and CDR2 YYNGEE. The CDR3 has 12 amino acids. As DNA, the CDR3 is TGTGCCAGCAGCTACTCAGGGGATGAGCAGTTCTTC. This encodes CASSYSGDEQFF. Drawing the rest from reference TRBV9 and TRBJ2-1, the complete variable domain is DSGVTQTPKHLITATGQRVTLRCSPRSGDLSVYWYQQSLDQGLQFLIQYYNGEERAKGNILERFSAQQFPDLHSELNLSSLELGDSALYFCASSYSGDEQFFGPGTRLTVL.

The chain couples TRBV6-5 to TRBJ1-2; a weak D match, TRBD1 (5 bases). V was clipped by 6 bases and J by 4 bases, with 15 bases between them. From germline, CDR1 is MNHEY and CDR2 SVGAGI. The length of the CDR3 is 14 residues. CDR3 sequence reads: CASSKSPGGYGYTF. The CDR3 DNA is TGTGCCAGCAGCAAATCACCGGGGGGCTATGGCTACACCTTC.

The gene calls are TRBV29-1 and TRBJ2-1; D is possibly TRBD1 (6 bases). Germline V lookup: CDR1 SQVTM, CDR2 ANQGSEA. V was clipped by 3 bases and J by 4 bases, with 19 bases between them. The CDR3 extends over 16 amino acids. CDR3 bases: TGCAGCGTTGAGGGGGTGGCTAGGGGGATATACAATGAGCAGTTCTTC. Residues: CSVEGVARGIYNEQFF.

The V call is TRBV18, the J call TRBJ2-1; TRBD1 matches at 7 bases. CDR3 length: 19 residues. Per germline, CDR1 KGHSH and CDR2 LQKENI. V gave up 4 bases and J gave up 5 bases; unmatched junction bases: 20. CDR3 amino acids: CASSRPGGVRGPGNNEQFF. The CDR3 DNA is TGTGCCAGCTCACGACCAGGGGGAGTCCGTGGCCCCGGAAACAATGAGCAGTTCTTC.

The chain joins TRBV5-5 to TRBJ2-2; 7 positions match TRBD1. The CDR3 is 15 amino acids. Trimming cost V 3 bases and J 3 bases; bases outside gene matches: 5. CDR1 and CDR2 from the germline V gene are SGHKS and YYEKEE (reference sequence). The CDR3 bases are TGTGCCAGCAGCTCCGGGACAGTATACACCGGGGAGCTGTTTTTT. It encodes CASSSGTVYTGELFF.

The chain employs TRBV7-9 and TRBJ2-1, with 12 bases fitting TRBD2. Germline-derived CDR1 and CDR2 are SEHNR and FQNEAQ (reference sequence). J was trimmed by 4 bases and V by 6 bases; bases with no gene match: 10. CDR3 length: 17 amino acids. In DNA, the CDR3 is TGTGCCAGCAGTTTCGGAGGGCTAGCGGGAGGGTACAATGAGCAGTTCTTC. Translating gives CASSFGGLAGGYNEQFF.

This clone was seen only once. J is TRBJ2-7 and V is TRBV13; 10 nucleotides match TRBD1. J was trimmed by 0 bases and V by 0 bases; bases with no gene match: 2. This CDR3 comprises 16 residues. CDR1 is PRHDT, CDR2 FYEKMQ, per germline (reference sequence). CDR3 residues: CASSLGGQGFSYEQYF. The CDR3 region has the DNA TGTGCCAGCAGCTTAGGGGGACAGGGGTTCTCCTACGAGCAGTACTTC. Full variable domain (outside the CDR3, taken from reference TRBV13 and TRBJ2-7): AAGVIQSPRHLIKEKRETATLKCYPIPRHDTVYWYQQGPGQDPQFLISFYEKMQSDKGSIPDRFSAQQFSDYHSELNMSSLELGDSALYFCASSLGGQGFSYEQYFGPGTRLTVT.

The chain carries TRBV5-1 and TRBJ2-5; 15 positions agree with TRBD2. CDR3 length equals 18 residues. In germline, CDR1 is SGHRS, CDR2 YFSETQ. With 4 bases clipped from V and 1 base from J, the junction kept 8 bases outside the gene matches. CDR3 DNA: TGCGCCAGCAGCCGAGGATGGACTAGCGGGAGGGGCCAAGAGACCCAGTACTTC. Translated, it gives CASSRGWTSGRGQETQYF.

This chain uses TRBV7-3 with TRBJ2-3; 14 nucleotides line up with TRBD2. Germline V lookup: CDR1 SGHTA, CDR2 FQGTGA. The CDR3 has 21 residues. The J segment lost 2 bases and the V segment lost 1 base, leaving 14 bases of the junction unmatched. This CDR3 is CASSLRARGLAGGPSTDTQYF. The CDR3 DNA sequence: TGTGCCAGCAGCTTAAGAGCCCGAGGACTAGCGGGAGGACCGTCCACAGATACGCAGTATTTT.

The table lists this clone with a count of one. The chain joins TRBV28 to TRBJ2-1, with 14 bases fitting TRBD2. The trim removed 1 base at V and 6 bases at J, leaving 17 bases unmatched. Germline V CDR1 and CDR2: MDHEN, SYDVKM. This CDR3 region has 21 residues. The CDR3 is CASSLYPKGLAGGLLPNEQFF. CDR3 sequence (DNA): TGTGCCAGCAGTTTATACCCCAAAGGACTAGCGGGGGGACTTCTTCCCAATGAGCAGTTCTTC.